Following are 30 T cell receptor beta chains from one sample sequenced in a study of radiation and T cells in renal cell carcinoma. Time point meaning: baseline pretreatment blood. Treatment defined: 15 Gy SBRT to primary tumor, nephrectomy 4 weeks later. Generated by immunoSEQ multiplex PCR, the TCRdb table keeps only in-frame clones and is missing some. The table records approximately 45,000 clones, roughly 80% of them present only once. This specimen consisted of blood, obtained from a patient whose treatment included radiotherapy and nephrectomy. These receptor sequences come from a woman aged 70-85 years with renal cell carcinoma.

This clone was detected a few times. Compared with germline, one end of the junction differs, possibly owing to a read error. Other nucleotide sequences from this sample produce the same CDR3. The CDR3 here is CASCVGWPSYELYF. CDR3 nucleotides: TGCGCCAGCTGTGTCGGGTGGCCGAGCTACGAGCTGTACTTC. The rearrangement joins TRBV10-2 to TRBJ2-7, with D unresolved. The CDR3 is made up of 14 amino acids. Germline CDR1 reads WSHSY; CDR2 reads SAAADI.

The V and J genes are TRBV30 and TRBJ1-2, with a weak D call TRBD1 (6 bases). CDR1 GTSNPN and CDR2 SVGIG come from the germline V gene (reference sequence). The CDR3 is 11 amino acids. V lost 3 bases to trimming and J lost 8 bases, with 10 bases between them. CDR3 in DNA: TGTGCCTGGAGCACAGGGCCGGGCTACACCTTC. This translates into CAWSTGPGYTF.

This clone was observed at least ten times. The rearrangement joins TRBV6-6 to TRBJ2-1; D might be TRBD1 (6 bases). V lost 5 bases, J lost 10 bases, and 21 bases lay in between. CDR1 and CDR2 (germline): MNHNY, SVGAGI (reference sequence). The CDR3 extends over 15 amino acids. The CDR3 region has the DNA TGTGCCAGCAGTCGAGGACAGCAGGAGAACGACGAGCAGTTCTTC. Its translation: CASSRGQQENDEQFF.

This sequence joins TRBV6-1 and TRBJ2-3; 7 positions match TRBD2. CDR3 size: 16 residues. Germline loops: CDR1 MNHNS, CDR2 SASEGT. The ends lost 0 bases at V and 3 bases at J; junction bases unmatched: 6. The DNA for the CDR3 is TGTGCCAGCAGTGAAGCGGGAGGGCTTAGGACAGATACGCAGTATTTT. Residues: CASSEAGGLRTDTQYF.

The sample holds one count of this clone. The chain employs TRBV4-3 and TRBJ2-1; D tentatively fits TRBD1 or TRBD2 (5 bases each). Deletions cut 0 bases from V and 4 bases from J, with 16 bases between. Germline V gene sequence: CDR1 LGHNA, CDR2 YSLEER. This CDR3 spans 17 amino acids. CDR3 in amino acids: CASSQDRSSGGYNEQFF. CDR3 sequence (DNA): TGCGCCAGCAGCCAAGATCGAAGCAGTGGGGGTTACAATGAGCAGTTCTTC.

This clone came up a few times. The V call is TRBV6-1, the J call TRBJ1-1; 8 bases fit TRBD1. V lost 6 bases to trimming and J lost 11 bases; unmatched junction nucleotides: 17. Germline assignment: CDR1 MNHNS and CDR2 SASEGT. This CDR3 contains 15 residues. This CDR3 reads CASSENAGGVFRAFF. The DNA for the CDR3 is TGTGCCAGCAGCGAAAATGCAGGGGGCGTCTTTCGGGCTTTCTTT.

This CDR3 reads CSVGSEPQHF. The CDR3 coding sequence is TGCAGCGTTGGGAGCGAACCCCAGCATTTT. The rearrangement links TRBV29-1 to TRBJ1-5, with D unclear. This CDR3 comprises 10 residues. Trimming stripped 4 bases from V and 10 bases from J, with 8 bases between. Germline-derived CDR1 and CDR2 are SQVTM and ANQGSEA.

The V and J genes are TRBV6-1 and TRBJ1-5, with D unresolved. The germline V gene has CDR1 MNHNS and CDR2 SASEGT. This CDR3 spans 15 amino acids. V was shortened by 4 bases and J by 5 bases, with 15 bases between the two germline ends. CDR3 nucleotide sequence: TGTGCCAGCAGTGCTCAGCAAGGGAGCGATCAGCCCCAGCATTTT. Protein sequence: CASSAQQGSDQPQHF.

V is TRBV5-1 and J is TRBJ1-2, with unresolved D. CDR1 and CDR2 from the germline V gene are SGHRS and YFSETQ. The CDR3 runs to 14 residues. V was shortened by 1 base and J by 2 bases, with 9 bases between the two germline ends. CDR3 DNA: TGCGCCAGCAGCTTGAACAGTGAAAACTATGGCTACACCTTC. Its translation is CASSLNSENYGYTF.

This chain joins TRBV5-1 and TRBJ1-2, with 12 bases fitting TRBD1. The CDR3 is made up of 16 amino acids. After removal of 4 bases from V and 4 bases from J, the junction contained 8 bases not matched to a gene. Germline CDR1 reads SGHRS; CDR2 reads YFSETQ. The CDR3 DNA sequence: TGCGCCAGCAGCGACCTCGGGACAGGGGGCGGCTATGGCTACACCTTC. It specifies CASSDLGTGGGYGYTF.

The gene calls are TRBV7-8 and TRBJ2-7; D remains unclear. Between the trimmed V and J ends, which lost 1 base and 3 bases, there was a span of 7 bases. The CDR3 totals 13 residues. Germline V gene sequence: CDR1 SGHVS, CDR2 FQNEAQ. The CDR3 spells CASSLGQVYEQYF. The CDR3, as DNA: TGTGCCAGCAGCTTAGGACAAGTCTACGAGCAGTACTTC.

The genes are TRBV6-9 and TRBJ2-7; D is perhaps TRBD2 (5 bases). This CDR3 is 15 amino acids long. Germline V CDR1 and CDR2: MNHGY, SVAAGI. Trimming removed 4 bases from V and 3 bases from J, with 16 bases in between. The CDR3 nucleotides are TGTGCCAGCAGTTTAGATAGCCTAGCTTTCTACGAGCAGTACTTC. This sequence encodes CASSLDSLAFYEQYF.

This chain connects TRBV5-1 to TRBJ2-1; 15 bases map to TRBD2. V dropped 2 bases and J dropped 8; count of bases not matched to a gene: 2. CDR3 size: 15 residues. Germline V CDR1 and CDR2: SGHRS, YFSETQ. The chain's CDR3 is CASSFGTSGRYEQFF. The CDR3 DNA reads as TGCGCCAGCAGCTTTGGGACTAGCGGGAGGTATGAGCAGTTCTTC.

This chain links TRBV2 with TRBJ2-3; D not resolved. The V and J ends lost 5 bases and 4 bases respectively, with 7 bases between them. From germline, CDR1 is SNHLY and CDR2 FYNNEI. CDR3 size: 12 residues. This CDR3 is CASSRGSDTQYF. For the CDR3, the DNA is TGTGCCAGCAGTCGCGGTTCAGATACGCAGTATTTT. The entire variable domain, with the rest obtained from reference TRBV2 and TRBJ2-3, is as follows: EPEVTQTPSHQVTQMGQEVILRCVPISNHLYFYWYRQILGQKVEFLVSFYNNEISEKSEIFDDQFSVERPDGSNFTLKIRSTKLEDSAMYFCASSRGSDTQYFGPGTRLTVL.

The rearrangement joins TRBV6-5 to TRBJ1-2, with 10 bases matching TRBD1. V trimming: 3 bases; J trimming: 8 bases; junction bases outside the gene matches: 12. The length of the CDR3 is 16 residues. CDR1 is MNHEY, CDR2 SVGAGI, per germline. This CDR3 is CASSYEGTGVLSGYTF. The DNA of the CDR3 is TGTGCCAGCAGTTATGAGGGGACAGGGGTTCTGAGCGGCTACACCTTC.

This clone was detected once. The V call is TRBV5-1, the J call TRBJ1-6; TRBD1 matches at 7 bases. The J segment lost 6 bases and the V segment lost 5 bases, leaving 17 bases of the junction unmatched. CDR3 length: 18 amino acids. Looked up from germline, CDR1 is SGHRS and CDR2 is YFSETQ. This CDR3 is CASSPNKTTGPLNSPLHF. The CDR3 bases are TGCGCCAGCAGTCCCAATAAAACGACAGGGCCGCTTAATTCACCCCTCCACTTT.

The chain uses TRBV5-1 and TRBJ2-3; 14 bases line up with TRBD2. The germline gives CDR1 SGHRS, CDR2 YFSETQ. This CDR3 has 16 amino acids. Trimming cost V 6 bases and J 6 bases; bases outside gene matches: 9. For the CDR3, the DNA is TGCGCCAGCATCCCGACTAGCGGGGGGGTTTTGGATACGCAGTATTTT. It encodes CASIPTSGGVLDTQYF.

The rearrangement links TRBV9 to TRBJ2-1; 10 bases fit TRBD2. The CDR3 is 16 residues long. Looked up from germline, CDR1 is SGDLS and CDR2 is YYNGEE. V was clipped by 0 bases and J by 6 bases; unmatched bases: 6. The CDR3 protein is CASSVDSLAGANEQFF. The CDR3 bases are TGTGCCAGCAGCGTAGATAGTCTAGCGGGGGCCAATGAGCAGTTCTTC.

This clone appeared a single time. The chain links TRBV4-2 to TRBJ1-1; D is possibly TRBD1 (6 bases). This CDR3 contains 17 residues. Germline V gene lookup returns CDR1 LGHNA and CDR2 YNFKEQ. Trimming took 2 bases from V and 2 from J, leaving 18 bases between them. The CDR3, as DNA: TGTGCCAGCAGCCAAAAACTCTTGGACAGCTTTAACACTGAAGCTTTCTTT. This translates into CASSQKLLDSFNTEAFF.

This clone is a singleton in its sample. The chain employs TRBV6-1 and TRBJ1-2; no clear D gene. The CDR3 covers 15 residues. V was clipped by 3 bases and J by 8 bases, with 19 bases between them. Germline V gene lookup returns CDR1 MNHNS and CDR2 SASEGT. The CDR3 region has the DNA TGTGCCAGCAGTGACCTTGGCAGGAGTTATTGGGGCTACACCTTC. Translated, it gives CASSDLGRSYWGYTF.

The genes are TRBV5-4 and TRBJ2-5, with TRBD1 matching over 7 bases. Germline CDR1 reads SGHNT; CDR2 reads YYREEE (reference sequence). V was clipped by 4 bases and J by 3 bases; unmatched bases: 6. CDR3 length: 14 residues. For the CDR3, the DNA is TGTGCCAGCAGCGCGAGGGGGCTTAAAGAGACCCAGTACTTC. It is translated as CASSARGLKETQYF.

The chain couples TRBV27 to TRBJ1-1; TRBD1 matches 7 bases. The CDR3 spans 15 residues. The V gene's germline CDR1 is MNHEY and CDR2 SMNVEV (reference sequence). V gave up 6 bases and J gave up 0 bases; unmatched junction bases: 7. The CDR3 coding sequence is TGTGCCAGCAGCTCCTCGGACAGGTTGAACACTGAAGCTTTCTTT. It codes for CASSSSDRLNTEAFF.

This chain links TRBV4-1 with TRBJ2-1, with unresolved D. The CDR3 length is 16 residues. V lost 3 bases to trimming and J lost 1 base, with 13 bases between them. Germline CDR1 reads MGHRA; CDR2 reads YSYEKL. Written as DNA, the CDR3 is TGCGCCAGCAGCCATACACCCGGCGATTCCTACAATGAGCAGTTCTTC. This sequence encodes CASSHTPGDSYNEQFF.

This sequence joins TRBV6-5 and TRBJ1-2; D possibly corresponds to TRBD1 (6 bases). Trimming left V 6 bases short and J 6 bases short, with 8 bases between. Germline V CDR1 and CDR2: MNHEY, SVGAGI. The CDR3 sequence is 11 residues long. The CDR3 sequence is CASRQGDGYTF. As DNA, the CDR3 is TGTGCCAGCAGACAGGGAGATGGCTACACCTTC.

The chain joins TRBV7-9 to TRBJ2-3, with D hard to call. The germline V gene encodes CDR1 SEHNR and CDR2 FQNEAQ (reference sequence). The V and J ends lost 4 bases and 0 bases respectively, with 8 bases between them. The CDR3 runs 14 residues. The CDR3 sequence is CASSSTFSTDTQYF. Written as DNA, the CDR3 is TGTGCCAGCAGCTCGACTTTTAGCACAGATACGCAGTATTTT.

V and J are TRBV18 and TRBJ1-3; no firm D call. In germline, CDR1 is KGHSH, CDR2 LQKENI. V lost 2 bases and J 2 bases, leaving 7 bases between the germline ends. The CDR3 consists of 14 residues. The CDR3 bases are TGTGCCAGCTCACCAGGAGGCCCTGGAAACACCATATATTTT. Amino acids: CASSPGGPGNTIYF.

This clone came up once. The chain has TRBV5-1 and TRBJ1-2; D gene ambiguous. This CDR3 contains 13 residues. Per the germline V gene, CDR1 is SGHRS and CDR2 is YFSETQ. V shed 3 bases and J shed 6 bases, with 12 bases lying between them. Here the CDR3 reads CASSSNPGDGYTF. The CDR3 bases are TGCGCCAGCAGCTCCAACCCTGGAGATGGCTACACCTTC.

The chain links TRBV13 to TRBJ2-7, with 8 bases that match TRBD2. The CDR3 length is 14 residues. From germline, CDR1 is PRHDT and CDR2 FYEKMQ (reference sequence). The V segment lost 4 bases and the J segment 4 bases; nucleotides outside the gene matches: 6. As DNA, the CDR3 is TGTGCCAGCAGCTATTCCAGCGGGAGTTACGAGCAGTACTTC. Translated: CASSYSSGSYEQYF.

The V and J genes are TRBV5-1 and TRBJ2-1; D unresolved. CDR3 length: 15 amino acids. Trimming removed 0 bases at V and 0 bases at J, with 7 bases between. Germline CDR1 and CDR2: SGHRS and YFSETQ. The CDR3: CASSLGGDSYNEQFF. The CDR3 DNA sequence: TGCGCCAGCAGCTTGGGCGGTGACTCCTACAATGAGCAGTTCTTC. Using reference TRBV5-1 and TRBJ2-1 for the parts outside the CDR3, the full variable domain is KAGVTQTPRYLIKTRGQQVTLSCSPISGHRSVSWYQQTPGQGLQFLFEYFSETQRNKGNFPGRFSGRQFSNSRSEMNVSTLELGDSALYLCASSLGGDSYNEQFFGPGTRLTVL.

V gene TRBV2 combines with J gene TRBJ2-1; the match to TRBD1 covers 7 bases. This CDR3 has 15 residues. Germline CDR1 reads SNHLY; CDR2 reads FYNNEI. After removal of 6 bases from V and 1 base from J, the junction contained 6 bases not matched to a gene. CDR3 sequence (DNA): TGTGCCAGCAGAGTAGACAGGGCTTCCTACAATGAGCAGTTCTTC. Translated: CASRVDRASYNEQFF.